These T cell receptor beta chains were read from a single sample in a study of shared clonotypes between healthy human individuals. Sequencing was performed with immunoSEQ multiplex PCR; in TCRdb, only in-frame clones are kept and a portion is missing. Of fewer than 400,000 clones in the sample, 74% were seen once. Material for sequencing was memory CD4+ T cells sorted from blood. The receptors originated from a young man in good health. The CDR3 runs from the conserved cysteine through the conserved F or W. The order of the fields is V gene, J gene, D gene, clone size, CDR3 protein, CDR3 DNA. The D gene is left open where the match is weak. The listing skips clone size in some rows; elsewhere it reads once, few, many or a size class.

V gene: TRBV11-2
J gene: TRBJ2-7
D gene: TRBD2
clone size: .
CDR3 protein: CASSLVAGGYEQYF
CDR3 DNA: TGTGCCAGCAGCTTAGTTGCGGGAGGTTACGAGCAGTACTTC

V gene: TRBV18
J gene: TRBJ1-4
D gene: .
clone size: .
CDR3 protein: CASCSGTELNEKLFF
CDR3 DNA: TGTGCCAGCTGTTCCGGGACGGAGCTTAATGAAAAACTGTTTTTT

V gene: TRBV2
J gene: TRBJ2-3
D gene: TRBD2
clone size: .
CDR3 protein: CASGLVEDTQYF
CDR3 DNA: TGTGCCAGCGGACTAGTTGAAGATACGCAGTATTTT

V gene: TRBV11-2
J gene: TRBJ1-4
D gene: TRBD1
clone size: .
CDR3 protein: CASSNLQGHLGKLFF
CDR3 DNA: TGTGCCAGCAGCAACCTACAGGGGCACCTTGGAAAACTGTTTTTT

V gene: TRBV19
J gene: TRBJ2-1
D gene: .
clone size: many
CDR3 protein: CASSLLIVNEQFF
CDR3 DNA: TGTGCCAGTAGTTTACTTATAGTAAATGAGCAGTTCTTC

V gene: TRBV18
J gene: TRBJ2-5
D gene: TRBD1
clone size: .
CDR3 protein: CASSPRQGTKETQYF
CDR3 DNA: TGTGCCAGCTCCCCCCGACAGGGGACGAAAGAGACCCAGTACTTC

V gene: TRBV10-3
J gene: TRBJ2-7
D gene: TRBD1
clone size: .
CDR3 protein: CAIRTSGGTTYEQYF
CDR3 DNA: TGTGCCATCAGAACCTCAGGGGGTACCACATACGAGCAGTACTTC

V gene: TRBV28
J gene: TRBJ1-5
D gene: TRBD1
clone size: once
CDR3 protein: CASSPGQRQPQHF
CDR3 DNA: TGTGCCAGCAGTCCGGGACAGAGACAGCCCCAGCATTTT

V gene: TRBV11-2
J gene: TRBJ2-7
D gene: TRBD2
clone size: .
CDR3 protein: CASSPTSGSSYEQYF
CDR3 DNA: TGTGCCAGCAGCCCGACTAGCGGGAGTTCCTACGAGCAGTACTTC

V gene: TRBV10-1
J gene: TRBJ2-5
D gene: TRBD1
clone size: once
CDR3 protein: CASSDSATGFGETQYF
CDR3 DNA: TGCGCCAGCAGTGATTCGGCGACAGGGTTCGGAGAGACCCAGTACTTC

V gene: TRBV15
J gene: TRBJ2-1
D gene: .
clone size: .
CDR3 protein: CATSRITYNEQFF
CDR3 DNA: TGTGCCACCAGCAGAATTACGTACAATGAGCAGTTCTTC

V gene: TRBV6-6
J gene: TRBJ2-7
D gene: TRBD1
clone size: .
CDR3 protein: CASSPPGQGSREQYF
CDR3 DNA: TGTGCCAGCAGTCCCCCGGGACAGGGGTCTCGCGAGCAGTACTTC

V gene: TRBV10-3
J gene: TRBJ2-1
D gene: TRBD2
clone size: .
CDR3 protein: CAISYSGNIGYNEQFF
CDR3 DNA: TGTGCCATCAGTTATAGCGGGAATATCGGCTACAATGAGCAGTTCTTC

V gene: TRBV2
J gene: TRBJ2-7
D gene: .
clone size: .
CDR3 protein: CASFRDTREQYF
CDR3 DNA: TGTGCCAGCTTCCGGGACACCCGAGAGCAGTACTTC

V gene: TRBV6-6
J gene: TRBJ2-7
D gene: .
clone size: .
CDR3 protein: CASRGTYEQYF
CDR3 DNA: TGTGCCAGTCGAGGGACCTACGAGCAGTACTTC

V gene: TRBV28
J gene: TRBJ2-2
D gene: .
clone size: .
CDR3 protein: CASSRRLVRTGELFF
CDR3 DNA: TGTGCCAGCAGCCGACGACTAGTTAGAACCGGGGAGCTGTTTTTT

V gene: TRBV5-5
J gene: TRBJ1-2
D gene: .
clone size: .
CDR3 protein: CASSLGGAANYGYTF
CDR3 DNA: TGTGCCAGCAGCTTAGGGGGGGCGGCTAACTATGGCTACACCTTC

V gene: TRBV19
J gene: TRBJ2-7
D gene: TRBD2
clone size: .
CDR3 protein: CASSAPGTSGYEQYF
CDR3 DNA: TGTGCCAGTAGTGCCCCCGGGACTAGCGGGTACGAGCAGTACTTC

V gene: TRBV29-1
J gene: TRBJ2-5
D gene: TRBD2
clone size: .
CDR3 protein: CSAGGTRETQYF
CDR3 DNA: TGCAGCGCCGGGGGGACCAGGGAGACCCAGTACTTC

V gene: TRBV28
J gene: TRBJ1-5
D gene: .
clone size: .
CDR3 protein: CASSPPQGIKQPQHF
CDR3 DNA: TGTGCCAGCAGTCCTCCACAGGGAATAAAGCAGCCCCAGCATTTT

V gene: TRBV5-1
J gene: TRBJ2-7
D gene: TRBD1
clone size: .
CDR3 protein: CASSFDRGLSYEQYF
CDR3 DNA: TGCGCCAGCAGCTTCGACAGGGGGCTTTCCTACGAGCAGTACTTC

V gene: TRBV6-1
J gene: TRBJ2-7
D gene: TRBD1
clone size: many
CDR3 protein: CASSRQGHRYEQYF
CDR3 DNA: TGTGCCAGCAGTAGACAGGGACACCGCTACGAGCAGTACTTC

V gene: TRBV28
J gene: TRBJ2-7
D gene: .
clone size: .
CDR3 protein: CASSLERRYEQYF
CDR3 DNA: TGTGCCAGCAGTTTAGAACGGAGGTACGAGCAGTACTTC

V gene: TRBV6-6
J gene: TRBJ2-5
D gene: TRBD2
clone size: .
CDR3 protein: CASSYFFGEGETQYF
CDR3 DNA: TGTGCCAGCAGTTACTTTTTCGGGGAGGGGGAGACCCAGTACTTC

V gene: TRBV5-4
J gene: TRBJ2-7
D gene: TRBD2
clone size: .
CDR3 protein: CASSPTSGKTYEQYF
CDR3 DNA: TGTGCCAGCAGTCCTACTAGCGGGAAAACCTACGAGCAGTACTTC

V gene: TRBV5-6
J gene: TRBJ1-1
D gene: TRBD1
clone size: .
CDR3 protein: CASSLETGTEAFF
CDR3 DNA: TGTGCCAGCAGCTTGGAGACAGGGACTGAAGCTTTCTTT

V gene: TRBV6-4
J gene: TRBJ2-1
D gene: .
clone size: .
CDR3 protein: CASSERAGGAGHNEQFF
CDR3 DNA: TGTGCCAGCAGTGAACGGGCTGGCGGGGCAGGCCACAATGAGCAGTTCTTC

V gene: TRBV5-1
J gene: TRBJ2-1
D gene: .
clone size: once
CDR3 protein: CASSSSIGRLIGGSYNEQFF
CDR3 DNA: TGCGCCAGCAGCTCCTCTATCGGGAGGTTGATAGGGGGCTCCTACAATGAGCAGTTCTTC

V gene: TRBV18
J gene: TRBJ2-3
D gene: .
clone size: .
CDR3 protein: CASSPGVFGDTQYF
CDR3 DNA: TGTGCCAGCTCACCCGGAGTGTTTGGCGATACGCAGTATTTT

V gene: TRBV5-1
J gene: TRBJ1-2
D gene: .
clone size: .
CDR3 protein: CASSEGANYGYTF
CDR3 DNA: TGCGCCAGCAGCGAAGGGGCTAACTATGGCTACACCTTC

V gene: TRBV11-2
J gene: TRBJ2-7
D gene: .
clone size: .
CDR3 protein: CASSLAGTNEQYF
CDR3 DNA: TGTGCCAGCAGCTTAGCTGGCACCAACGAGCAGTACTTC

V gene: TRBV15
J gene: TRBJ1-5
D gene: .
clone size: .
CDR3 protein: CATSSRDLNQPQHF
CDR3 DNA: TGTGCCACCAGCAGCCGGGACCTCAATCAGCCCCAGCATTTT

V gene: TRBV11-2
J gene: TRBJ2-1
D gene: .
clone size: .
CDR3 protein: CASSLGSSYNEQFF
CDR3 DNA: TGTGCCAGCAGCTTAGGGAGCTCCTACAATGAGCAGTTCTTC

V gene: TRBV14
J gene: TRBJ1-1
D gene: .
clone size: few
CDR3 protein: CASSLQGNTEAFF
CDR3 DNA: TGTGCCAGCAGCCTTCAGGGGAACACTGAAGCTTTCTTT

V gene: TRBV10-3
J gene: TRBJ2-5
D gene: .
clone size: .
CDR3 protein: CAIRSRVEETQYF
CDR3 DNA: TGTGCCATCAGGAGCAGGGTGGAAGAGACCCAGTACTTC

V gene: TRBV2
J gene: TRBJ1-2
D gene: .
clone size: .
CDR3 protein: CASSEARGNYGYTF
CDR3 DNA: TGTGCCAGCAGTGAGGCCAGGGGTAACTATGGCTACACCTTC

V gene: TRBV7-2
J gene: TRBJ2-1
D gene: .
clone size: once
CDR3 protein: CASSLEPSYNEQFF
CDR3 DNA: TGTGCCAGCAGCTTAGAGCCTTCCTACAATGAGCAGTTCTTC

V gene: TRBV7-3
J gene: TRBJ2-2
D gene: .
clone size: .
CDR3 protein: CASSRRTNGELFF
CDR3 DNA: TGTGCCAGCAGCCGTCGGACAAACGGGGAGCTGTTTTTT

V gene: TRBV7-2
J gene: TRBJ1-2
D gene: .
clone size: .
CDR3 protein: CASRPPAYNYGYTF
CDR3 DNA: TGTGCCAGCAGGCCTCCGGCCTATAACTATGGCTACACCTTC

V gene: TRBV7-2
J gene: TRBJ1-5
D gene: .
clone size: .
CDR3 protein: CASSLRGPGSNQPQHF
CDR3 DNA: TGTGCCAGCAGCTTAAGAGGGCCCGGAAGCAATCAGCCCCAGCATTTT